This T cell receptor beta chain emerged from a study of shared clonotypes between healthy human individuals. Method: immunoSEQ multiplex PCR; TCRdb's copy keeps in-frame clones and lacks some. Here the sample spans approximately 500,000 clones, 75% to 80% being singletons. The J segment lost 4 bases and the V segment lost 8 bases, leaving 11 bases of the junction unmatched. The germline gives CDR1 LNHDA, CDR2 SQIVND (reference sequence). The CDR3 has 17 amino acids. The sequence came from a woman aged 35 to 49 in good health. Some clones in this sample may be carry-over from other donors' samples. Sequencing was carried out using PBMCs. The V gene is TRBV19, the J gene TRBJ2-3; TRBD2 matches 14 bases. CDR3 sequence: CASSLSGTSGSSDTQYF. CDR3 sequence (DNA): TGTGCCAGTTCCCTCTCCGGGACTAGCGGGAGTTCAGATACGCAGTATTTT.